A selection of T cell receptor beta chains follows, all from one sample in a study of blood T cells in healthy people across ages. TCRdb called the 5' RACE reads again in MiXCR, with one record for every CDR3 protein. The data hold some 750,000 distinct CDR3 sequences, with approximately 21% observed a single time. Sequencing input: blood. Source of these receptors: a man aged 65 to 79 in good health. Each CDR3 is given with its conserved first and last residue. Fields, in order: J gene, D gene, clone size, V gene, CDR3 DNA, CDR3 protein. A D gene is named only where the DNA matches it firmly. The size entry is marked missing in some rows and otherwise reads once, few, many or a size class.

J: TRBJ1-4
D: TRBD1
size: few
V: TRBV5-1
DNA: TGCGCCAGCAGCGGGGGGACAGCAGATAATGAAAAACTGTTTTTT
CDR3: CASSGGTADNEKLFF

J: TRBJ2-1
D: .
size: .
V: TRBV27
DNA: TGTGCCAGCACTTTCCGGGCCTTCTCCTACAATGAGCAGTTCTTC
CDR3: CASTFRAFSYNEQFF

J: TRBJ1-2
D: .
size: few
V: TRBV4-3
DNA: TGCGCCAGCAGCCAGTCGACAACCCGTAGTGGCTACACCTTC
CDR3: CASSQSTTRSGYTF

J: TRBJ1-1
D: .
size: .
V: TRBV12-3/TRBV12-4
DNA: TGTGCCAGCCACCCTTTGCGAGGATTAGAAGCTTTCTTT
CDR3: CASHPLRGLEAFF

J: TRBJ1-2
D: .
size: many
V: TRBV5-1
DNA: TGCGCCAGCAGCTTCGGGGCAGACGACTATGGCTACACCTTC
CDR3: CASSFGADDYGYTF

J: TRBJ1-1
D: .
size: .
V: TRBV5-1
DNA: TGCGCCAGCTCTGGGACAAGAGACACTGAAGCTTTCTTT
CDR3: CASSGTRDTEAFF

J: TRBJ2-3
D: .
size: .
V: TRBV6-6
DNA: TGTGCCAGCAGTTACTCGATGAACTCAGATACGCAGTATTTT
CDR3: CASSYSMNSDTQYF

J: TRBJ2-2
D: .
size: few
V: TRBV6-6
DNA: TGTGCCAGCAGTTCTCGGACTACTTCGAACACCGGGGAGCTGTTTTTT
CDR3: CASSSRTTSNTGELFF

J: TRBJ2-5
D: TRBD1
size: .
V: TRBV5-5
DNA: TGTGCCAGCAGCTTCGCCCAATCGACAGGGGGCCTTTTAGAGACCCAGTACTTC
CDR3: CASSFAQSTGGLLETQYF

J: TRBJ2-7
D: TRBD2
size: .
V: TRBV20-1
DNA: TGCAGTGCTCCCCCTAGCGGGGTCTACGAGCAGTACTTC
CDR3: CSAPPSGVYEQYF

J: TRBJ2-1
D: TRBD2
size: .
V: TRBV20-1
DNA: TGCAGTGCCGTAGCGGGAGCTGTAAGGAATGAGCAGTTCTTC
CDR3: CSAVAGAVRNEQFF

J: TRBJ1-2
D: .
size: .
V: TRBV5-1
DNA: TGCGCCAGCAGATCCACCTTTGATTCTGGCTACACCTTC
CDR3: CASRSTFDSGYTF

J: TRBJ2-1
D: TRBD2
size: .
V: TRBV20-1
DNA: TGCAGTGCCTGGACTAGCGGGGGACTAAATGAGCAGTTCTTC
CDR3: CSAWTSGGLNEQFF

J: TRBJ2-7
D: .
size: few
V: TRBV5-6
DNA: TGTGCCAGCAGCTTGGCCTTAATATCCTACGAGCAGTACTTC
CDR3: CASSLALISYEQYF

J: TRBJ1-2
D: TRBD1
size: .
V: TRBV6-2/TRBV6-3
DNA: TGTGCCAGCAGTACAGGGGCAGGAGGCTACACCTTC
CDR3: CASSTGAGGYTF

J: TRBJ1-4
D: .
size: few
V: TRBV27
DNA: TGTGCCAGCAGTTTTGCCAGAGAGGAAAATGAAAAACTGTTTTTT
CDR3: CASSFAREENEKLFF

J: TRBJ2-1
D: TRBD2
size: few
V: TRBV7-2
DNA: TGTGCCAGCAGCTTAGATACTAGCGGGGGCTCCTACAATGAGCAGTTCTTC
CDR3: CASSLDTSGGSYNEQFF

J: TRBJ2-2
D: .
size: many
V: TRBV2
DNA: TGTGCCAGCACCGGAGGAGGTGGTCGAACCGGGGAGCTGTTTTTT
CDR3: CASTGGGGRTGELFF

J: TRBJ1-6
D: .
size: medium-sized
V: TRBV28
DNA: TGTGCCAGCAGTTTATTTGGTTCACCCCTCCACTTT
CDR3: CASSLFGSPLHF

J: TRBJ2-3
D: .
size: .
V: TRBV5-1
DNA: TGCGCCAGCAGAGCTGGAGGGGGCTCTTACACAGATACGCAGTATTTT
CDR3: CASRAGGGSYTDTQYF

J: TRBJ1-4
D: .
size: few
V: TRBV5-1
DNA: TGCGCCAGCAGCCCCTCCCAACGTCAGACCCTTAATGAAAAACTGTTTTTT
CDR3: CASSPSQRQTLNEKLFF

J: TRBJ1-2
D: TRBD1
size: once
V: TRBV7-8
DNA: TGTGCCAGCAGGATGGACAGGGGGGAAGGCTACACCTTC
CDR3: CASRMDRGEGYTF

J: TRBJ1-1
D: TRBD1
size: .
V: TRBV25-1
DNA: TGTGCCAGCAGTTTATACAGGGGAAAAGCTTTCTTT
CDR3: CASSLYRGKAFF

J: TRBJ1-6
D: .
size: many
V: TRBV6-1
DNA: TGTGCCAGCAGTGAACTTAATTCACCCCTCCACTTT
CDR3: CASSELNSPLHF

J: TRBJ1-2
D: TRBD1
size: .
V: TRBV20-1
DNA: TGCAGTGCTAGAGAAGGGACAGGGATCTATGGCTACACCTTC
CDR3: CSAREGTGIYGYTF

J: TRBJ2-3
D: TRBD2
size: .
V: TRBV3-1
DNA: TGTGCCACCCATAGCGGGGGAACCCTAGATACGCAGTATTTT
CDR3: CATHSGGTLDTQYF

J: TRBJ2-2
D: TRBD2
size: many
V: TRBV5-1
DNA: TGCGCCAGCAGCTTTAGCGGGAGTAACGGGGAGCTGTTTTTT
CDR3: CASSFSGSNGELFF

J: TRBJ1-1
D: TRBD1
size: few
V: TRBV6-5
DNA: TGTGCCAGCAGTTACGCTCGGACAGGGAACACTGAAGCTTTCTTT
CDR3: CASSYARTGNTEAFF

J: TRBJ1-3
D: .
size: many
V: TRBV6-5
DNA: TGTGCCAGCAGTTCATCTTCTGGAAACACCATATATTTT
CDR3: CASSSSSGNTIYF

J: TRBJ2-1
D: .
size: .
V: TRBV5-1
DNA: TGCGCCAGCAGCTTGGGGACCTGGAATGAGCAGTTCTTC
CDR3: CASSLGTWNEQFF

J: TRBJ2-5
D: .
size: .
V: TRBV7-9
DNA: TGTGCCAGCACCACCTCGGACCCCCAAGAGACCCAGTACTTC
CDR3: CASTTSDPQETQYF

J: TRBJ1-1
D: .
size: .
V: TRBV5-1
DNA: TGCGCCAGCAGCTTGGTTCAGGGAGGGGGCACTGAAGCTTTCTTT
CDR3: CASSLVQGGGTEAFF

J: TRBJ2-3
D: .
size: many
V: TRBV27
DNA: TGTGCCAGCCAGCAGGCGTCTAGCACAGATACGCAGTATTTT
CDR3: CASQQASSTDTQYF

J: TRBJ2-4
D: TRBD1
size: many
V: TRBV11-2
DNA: TGTGCCAGCAGCTTAGTCTCCGGGACAGGGGACCTAGCCAAAAACATTCAGTACTTC
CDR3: CASSLVSGTGDLAKNIQYF

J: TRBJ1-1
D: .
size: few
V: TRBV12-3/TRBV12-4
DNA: TGTGCCAGCAGTTTAGCGGGGTATGAAGCTTTCTTT
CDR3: CASSLAGYEAFF

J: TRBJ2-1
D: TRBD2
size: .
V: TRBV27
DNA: TGTGCCAGCACCCCGGGAGGTCCCTACAATGAGCAGTTCTTC
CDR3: CASTPGGPYNEQFF

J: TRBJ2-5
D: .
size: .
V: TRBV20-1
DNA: TGCAGTGTTTCCCACTATTTAGCGACCGACCAAGAGACCCAGTACTTC
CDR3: CSVSHYLATDQETQYF

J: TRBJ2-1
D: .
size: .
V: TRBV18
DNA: TGTGCCAGCTCATCCCAGGGGACTGAGCAGTTCTTC
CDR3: CASSSQGTEQFF

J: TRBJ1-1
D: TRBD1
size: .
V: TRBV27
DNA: TGTGCCAGCAGTAGCCGGACAGGGAGCACTGAAGCTTTCTTT
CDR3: CASSSRTGSTEAFF

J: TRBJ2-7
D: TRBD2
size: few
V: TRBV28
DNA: TGTGCCAGCAGTTTAGAGGCTAGCGGGGGGTACGAGCAGTACTTC
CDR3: CASSLEASGGYEQYF

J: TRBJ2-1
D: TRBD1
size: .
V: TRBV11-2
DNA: TGTGCCAGCAGCCCAACGGGACAGTTCGGGCCGAATGAGCAGTTCTTC
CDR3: CASSPTGQFGPNEQFF

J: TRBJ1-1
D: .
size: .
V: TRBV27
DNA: TGTGCCAGCAGTACCAAGGACGGGGTGAGAACTGAAGCTTTCTTT
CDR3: CASSTKDGVRTEAFF

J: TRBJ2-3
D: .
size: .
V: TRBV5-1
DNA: TGCGCCAGCAGCTTGGGAGTACTGAGGACAGATACGCAGTATTTT
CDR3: CASSLGVLRTDTQYF

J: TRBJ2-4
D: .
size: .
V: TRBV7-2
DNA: TGTGCCAGCAGACAGGACTGGGGGATTGGGGGAGTGATGTCAGACATTCAGTACTTC
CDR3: CASRQDWGIGGVMSDIQYF

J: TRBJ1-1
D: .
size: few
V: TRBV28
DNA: TGTGCCAGCAGTAATATCTTGGTTGGGAACACTGAAGCTTTCTTT
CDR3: CASSNILVGNTEAFF

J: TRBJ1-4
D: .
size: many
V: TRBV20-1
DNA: TGCAGTGCTGGGCGGGGATTTAATGAAAAACTGTTTTTT
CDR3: CSAGRGFNEKLFF

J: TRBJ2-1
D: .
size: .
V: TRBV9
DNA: TGTGCCAGCAGCGTAGCGAGTGGCAGGGGTTCCCACAATGAGCAGTTCTTC
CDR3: CASSVASGRGSHNEQFF

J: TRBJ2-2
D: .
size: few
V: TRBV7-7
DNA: TGTGCCAGCAGCTTAGGAGCAGGGGAAAACACCGGGGAGCTGTTTTTT
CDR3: CASSLGAGENTGELFF

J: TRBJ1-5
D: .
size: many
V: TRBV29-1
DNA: TGCAGCGTGTGGGAAAATTGGGATCAGCCCCAGCATTTT
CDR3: CSVWENWDQPQHF

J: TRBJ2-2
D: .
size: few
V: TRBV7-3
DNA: TGTGCCAGCAGGGGGCTTGGCGGGGAGCTGTTTTTT
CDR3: CASRGLGGELFF